This T cell receptor (beta chain) comes out of a study of blood T cell repertoires in COVID-19. Germline loops: CDR1 SGHVS, CDR2 FQNEAQ. V lost 1 base and J 4 bases, leaving 17 bases between the germline ends. The CDR3 length is 16 residues. Living in 24 US areas, the participants were between about 18 and 90 years of age. The assay was immunoSEQ multiplex PCR, and TCRdb's table has in-frame clones only and misses some. This sample has 300,000 to 350,000 clones; roughly 90% occur once, and the top ten carry over 9%. This sequence joins TRBV7-8 and TRBJ2-7; D perhaps matches TRBD2 (5 bases). This clonotype was obtained from a woman younger than 45 who had recovered from COVID-19. The sequenced sample was PBMCs or T cells enriched from blood (not recorded which). The CDR3 DNA reads as TGTGCCAGCAGCTTAGATAGCTTGCCGAGGGAGTACGAGCAGTACTTC. This gives the protein CASSLDSLPREYEQYF.